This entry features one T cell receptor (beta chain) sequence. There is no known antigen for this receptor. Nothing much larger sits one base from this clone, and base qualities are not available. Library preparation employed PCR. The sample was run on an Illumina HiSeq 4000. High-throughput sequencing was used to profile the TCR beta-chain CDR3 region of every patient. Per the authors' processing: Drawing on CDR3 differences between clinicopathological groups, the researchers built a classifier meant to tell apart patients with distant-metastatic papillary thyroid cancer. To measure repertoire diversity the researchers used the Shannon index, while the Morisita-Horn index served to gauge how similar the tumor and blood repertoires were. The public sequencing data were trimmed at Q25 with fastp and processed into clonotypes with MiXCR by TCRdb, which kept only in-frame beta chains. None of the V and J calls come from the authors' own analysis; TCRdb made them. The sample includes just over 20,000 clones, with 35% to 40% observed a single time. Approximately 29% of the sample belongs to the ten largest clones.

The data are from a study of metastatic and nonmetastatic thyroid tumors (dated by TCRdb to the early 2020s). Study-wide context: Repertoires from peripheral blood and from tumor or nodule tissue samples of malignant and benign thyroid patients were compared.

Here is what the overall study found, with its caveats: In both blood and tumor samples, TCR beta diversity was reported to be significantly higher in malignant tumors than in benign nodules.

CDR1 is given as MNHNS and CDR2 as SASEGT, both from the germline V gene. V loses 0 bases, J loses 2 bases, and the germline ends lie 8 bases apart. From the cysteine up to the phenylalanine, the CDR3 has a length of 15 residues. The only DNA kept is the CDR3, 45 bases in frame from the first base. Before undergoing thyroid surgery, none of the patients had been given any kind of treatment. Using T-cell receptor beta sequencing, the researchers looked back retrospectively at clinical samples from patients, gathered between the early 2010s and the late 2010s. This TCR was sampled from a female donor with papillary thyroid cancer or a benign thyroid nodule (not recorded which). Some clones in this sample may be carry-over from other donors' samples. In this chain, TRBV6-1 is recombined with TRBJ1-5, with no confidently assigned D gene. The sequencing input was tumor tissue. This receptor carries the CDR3 CASSEALLGNQPQHF. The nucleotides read TGTGCCAGCAGTGAAGCGCTTCTGGGCAATCAGCCCCAGCATTTT.